A single sample gave rise to the 6 T cell receptor beta chains below, sequenced in a study of T cell changes during pregnancy in multiple sclerosis. The assay was immunoSEQ multiplex PCR, and TCRdb's table has in-frame clones only and misses some. The sample lists roughly 63,000 clones, 80% to 95% occurring once. The source was peripheral blood, collected in the second trimester of pregnancy. The receptors here all came from a female donor in good health, enrolled as a control in a pregnancy study.

In this sample, this clone turned up once. This chain connects TRBV7-9 to TRBJ2-6; 9 bases agree with TRBD1. Germline CDR1 SEHNR, CDR2 FQNEAQ (reference sequence). J was trimmed by 3 bases and V by 1 base; bases with no gene match: 7. CDR3 length equals 18 residues. The CDR3, as DNA: TGTGCCAGCAGCTTAGTGGGACAGGGATCTCGTGGGGCCAACGTCCTGACTTTC. Amino acid sequence: CASSLVGQGSRGANVLTF.

The chain joins TRBV29-1 to TRBJ2-1; possible D gene TRBD2, 6 bases. Trimming left V 1 base short and J 9 bases short, with 10 bases between. The germline V gene has CDR1 SQVTM and CDR2 ANQGSEA. This CDR3 region has 12 residues. CDR3 nucleotides: TGCAGCGTTGAAGCATCCGGGGGTGAGCAGTTCTTC. It is translated as CSVEASGGEQFF.

V and J are TRBV25-1 and TRBJ2-3; D may be TRBD1 (6 bases). The CDR3 has 15 residues. V lost 1 base, J lost 4 bases, and 12 bases lay in between. Germline assignment: CDR1 MGHDK and CDR2 SYGVNS. As DNA, the CDR3 is TGTGCCAGCAGTGAATCGCAGGGGAGCGCAGATACGCAGTATTTT. Protein product: CASSESQGSADTQYF.

The chain uses TRBV9 and TRBJ2-1; 15 bases match TRBD2. V was pared by 4 bases and J by 6 bases, with 5 bases of the junction left unmatched. The CDR3 has 16 residues. Germline values: CDR1 SGDLS, CDR2 YYNGEE. CDR3 loop: CASSQGTSGGSNEQFF. CDR3 sequence (DNA): TGTGCCAGCAGCCAAGGGACTAGCGGGGGGAGCAATGAGCAGTTCTTC.

A note on this clone: The identical CDR3 is also encoded by other nucleotide sequences in the sample. The V call is TRBV2, the J call TRBJ2-1; D is unclear. V gave up 6 bases and J gave up 1 base, with 4 bases separating them. The germline V gene has CDR1 SNHLY and CDR2 FYNNEI. The CDR3 consists of 12 residues. The CDR3 nucleotides read TGTGCCAGCAGCGGGTCCTACAATGAGCAGTTCTTC. Translated: CASSGSYNEQFF.

J is TRBJ2-3 and V is TRBV27; the match to TRBD2 covers 10 bases. V gave up 3 bases and J gave up 3 bases; unmatched junction bases: 3. The CDR3 extends over 15 amino acids. Germline lookup yields CDR1 MNHEY and CDR2 SMNVEV (reference sequence). Here the CDR3 DNA reads TGTGCCAGCAGTTTCGGGACTAGCGTGACAGATACGCAGTATTTT. Its translation is CASSFGTSVTDTQYF.